This is a list of T cell receptor beta chains from one sample in a study of shared clonotypes between healthy human individuals. Here immunoSEQ multiplex PCR was the method, and the copy in TCRdb shows in-frame clones only, minus some. Among over a million clones listed, approximately 98.5% were seen once. The sequenced sample was naive CD4+ T cells sorted from blood. The source of these receptors is a man aged 25-45 years in good health. CDR3s include the opening cysteine and the closing phenylalanine or tryptophan. The D gene is left open where the match is weak. Not all rows give a size; the values are once, few, many and, for expanded clones, a class.

j_call: TRBJ1-1
clone_size: .
v_call: TRBV27
d_call: .
cdr3_aa: CASLLGRAPNTEAFF
cdr3_nt: TGTGCCAGCCTCCTTGGGAGGGCTCCGAACACTGAAGCTTTCTTT

j_call: TRBJ1-2
clone_size: .
v_call: TRBV6-1
d_call: .
cdr3_aa: CATRNTVRGYTF
cdr3_nt: TGTGCCACCCGTAACACAGTAAGAGGCTACACCTTC

j_call: TRBJ2-5
clone_size: .
v_call: TRBV19
d_call: .
cdr3_aa: CASSRARIETQYF
cdr3_nt: TGTGCCAGTAGTAGGGCTCGAATTGAGACCCAGTACTTC

j_call: TRBJ2-7
clone_size: .
v_call: TRBV6-5
d_call: TRBD2
cdr3_aa: CASSWTSGSRPYEQYF
cdr3_nt: TGTGCCAGCAGTTGGACTAGCGGGTCGCGTCCCTACGAGCAGTACTTC

j_call: TRBJ2-1
clone_size: .
v_call: TRBV28
d_call: .
cdr3_aa: CASNPPRTQGYEQFF
cdr3_nt: TGTGCCAGCAATCCCCCCCGAACACAGGGCTATGAGCAGTTCTTC

j_call: TRBJ2-7
clone_size: .
v_call: TRBV29-1
d_call: .
cdr3_aa: CSVELVSYEQYF
cdr3_nt: TGCAGCGTTGAATTGGTTTCCTACGAGCAGTACTTC

j_call: TRBJ1-2
clone_size: .
v_call: TRBV5-1
d_call: .
cdr3_aa: CASSLVSGAYGYTF
cdr3_nt: TGCGCCAGCAGCTTGGTCTCAGGGGCCTATGGCTACACCTTC

j_call: TRBJ1-3
clone_size: .
v_call: TRBV9
d_call: .
cdr3_aa: CASSVELQGRDTIYF
cdr3_nt: TGTGCCAGCAGCGTAGAGCTACAGGGTCGGGACACCATATATTTT

j_call: TRBJ1-2
clone_size: .
v_call: TRBV4-3
d_call: TRBD1
cdr3_aa: CASRHRGSHGYTF
cdr3_nt: TGCGCCAGCAGGCACAGGGGAAGCCATGGCTACACCTTC

j_call: TRBJ1-3
clone_size: .
v_call: TRBV5-1
d_call: .
cdr3_aa: CASSKDPGNTIYF
cdr3_nt: TGCGCCAGCAGCAAGGACCCTGGAAACACCATATATTTT

j_call: TRBJ2-7
clone_size: once
v_call: TRBV5-4
d_call: TRBD1
cdr3_aa: CASSATLGQGTEQYF
cdr3_nt: TGTGCCAGCAGCGCGACATTGGGACAGGGGACGGAGCAGTACTTC

j_call: TRBJ2-7
clone_size: .
v_call: TRBV6-1
d_call: .
cdr3_aa: CASRGRPYEQYF
cdr3_nt: TGTGCCAGCCGGGGACGGCCCTACGAGCAGTACTTC

j_call: TRBJ2-2
clone_size: .
v_call: TRBV9
d_call: .
cdr3_aa: CASSVANSGVTGELFF
cdr3_nt: TGTGCCAGCAGCGTAGCAAACTCAGGGGTCACCGGGGAGCTGTTTTTT

j_call: TRBJ2-5
clone_size: .
v_call: TRBV7-6
d_call: .
cdr3_aa: CASSLAPQETQYF
cdr3_nt: TGTGCCAGCAGCTTAGCCCCCCAAGAGACCCAGTACTTC

j_call: TRBJ1-5
clone_size: .
v_call: TRBV19
d_call: .
cdr3_aa: CASSPRGQNQPQHF
cdr3_nt: TGTGCCAGTAGTCCTCGGGGGCAAAATCAGCCCCAGCATTTT

j_call: TRBJ2-3
clone_size: once
v_call: TRBV5-1
d_call: .
cdr3_aa: CASSSQSTDTQYF
cdr3_nt: TGCGCCAGCAGCTCTCAAAGCACAGATACGCAGTATTTT

j_call: TRBJ2-2
clone_size: .
v_call: TRBV4-1
d_call: .
cdr3_aa: CASSQDPQANTGELFF
cdr3_nt: TGCGCCAGCAGCCAAGATCCCCAGGCTAACACCGGGGAGCTGTTTTTT

j_call: TRBJ2-1
clone_size: .
v_call: TRBV11-3
d_call: .
cdr3_aa: CASSLDLGRGGSYNEQFF
cdr3_nt: TGTGCCAGCAGCTTAGATCTTGGGAGAGGTGGCTCCTACAATGAGCAGTTCTTC

j_call: TRBJ1-4
clone_size: .
v_call: TRBV30
d_call: TRBD1
cdr3_aa: CAWRPQGVEEKLFF
cdr3_nt: TGTGCCTGGAGACCACAGGGGGTAGAAGAAAAACTGTTTTTT

j_call: TRBJ2-3
clone_size: .
v_call: TRBV6-4
d_call: .
cdr3_aa: CASSDSGGPDTQYF
cdr3_nt: TGTGCCAGCAGTGACTCGGGGGGTCCAGATACGCAGTATTTT

j_call: TRBJ2-1
clone_size: .
v_call: TRBV15
d_call: TRBD2
cdr3_aa: CATSRRGRGYNEQFF
cdr3_nt: TGTGCCACCAGCAGACGCGGGAGGGGATACAATGAGCAGTTCTTC

j_call: TRBJ2-1
clone_size: .
v_call: TRBV7-3
d_call: TRBD2
cdr3_aa: CASSPSGMNNEQFF
cdr3_nt: TGTGCCAGCAGCCCTAGCGGGATGAACAATGAGCAGTTCTTC

j_call: TRBJ2-2
clone_size: .
v_call: TRBV28
d_call: TRBD1
cdr3_aa: CASSLVPPGTGNTGELFF
cdr3_nt: TGTGCCAGCAGTTTGGTGCCACCCGGGACAGGAAACACCGGGGAGCTGTTTTTT

j_call: TRBJ1-3
clone_size: once
v_call: TRBV6-5
d_call: .
cdr3_aa: CASSYSGGNTIYF
cdr3_nt: TGTGCCAGCAGTTACTCCGGGGGAAACACCATATATTTT

j_call: TRBJ2-1
clone_size: .
v_call: TRBV4-2
d_call: .
cdr3_aa: CASSPVLPNEQFF
cdr3_nt: TGTGCCAGCAGCCCCGTCTTACCCAATGAGCAGTTCTTC

j_call: TRBJ1-5
clone_size: .
v_call: TRBV25-1
d_call: .
cdr3_aa: CASSEVQSMEPQHF
cdr3_nt: TGTGCCAGCAGTGAAGTACAGAGTATGGAGCCCCAGCATTTT

j_call: TRBJ2-7
clone_size: .
v_call: TRBV19
d_call: TRBD2
cdr3_aa: CASSPGASGRGSYEQYF
cdr3_nt: TGTGCCAGTAGTCCAGGGGCTAGCGGGAGAGGCTCCTACGAGCAGTACTTC

j_call: TRBJ2-3
clone_size: .
v_call: TRBV10-3
d_call: TRBD2
cdr3_aa: CATTSVATDTQYF
cdr3_nt: TGTGCCACCACTAGCGTCGCCACAGATACGCAGTATTTT

j_call: TRBJ1-2
clone_size: once
v_call: TRBV15
d_call: .
cdr3_aa: CAASGHVNYGYTF
cdr3_nt: TGTGCCGCTTCGGGTCATGTCAACTATGGCTACACCTTC

j_call: TRBJ2-1
clone_size: .
v_call: TRBV7-2
d_call: TRBD2
cdr3_aa: CASRLGGVNEQFF
cdr3_nt: TGTGCCAGCAGGCTGGGGGGGGTCAATGAGCAGTTCTTC

j_call: TRBJ2-7
clone_size: .
v_call: TRBV10-2
d_call: .
cdr3_aa: CASGARTSHEQYF
cdr3_nt: TGCGCCAGCGGCGCCCGGACTTCCCATGAGCAGTACTTC

j_call: TRBJ2-7
clone_size: .
v_call: TRBV28
d_call: .
cdr3_aa: CASNTGSYEQYF
cdr3_nt: TGTGCCAGCAACACAGGTTCCTACGAGCAGTACTTC

j_call: TRBJ2-5
clone_size: once
v_call: TRBV6-1
d_call: TRBD2
cdr3_aa: CANRGGAQETQYF
cdr3_nt: TGTGCCAACCGGGGGGGGGCACAAGAGACCCAGTACTTC

j_call: TRBJ2-5
clone_size: once
v_call: TRBV11-2
d_call: .
cdr3_aa: CASSQIPGRRKETQYF
cdr3_nt: TGTGCCAGCAGCCAAATTCCCGGGAGACGGAAAGAGACCCAGTACTTC

j_call: TRBJ2-7
clone_size: .
v_call: TRBV5-1
d_call: TRBD2
cdr3_aa: CASRLTSGTADEQYF
cdr3_nt: TGCGCCAGCAGGCTGACTAGCGGGACCGCCGACGAGCAGTACTTC

j_call: TRBJ2-7
clone_size: .
v_call: TRBV4-1
d_call: TRBD2
cdr3_aa: CASSQIPSGRAGEQYF
cdr3_nt: TGCGCCAGCAGCCAAATCCCTAGCGGGAGGGCAGGTGAGCAGTACTTC

j_call: TRBJ2-3
clone_size: .
v_call: TRBV5-1
d_call: TRBD2
cdr3_aa: CASRKLTGTSGGVDTQYF
cdr3_nt: TGCGCCAGCAGGAAATTGACCGGGACTAGCGGAGGAGTAGATACGCAGTATTTT

j_call: TRBJ2-5
clone_size: .
v_call: TRBV9
d_call: .
cdr3_aa: CASSVGSGQETQYF
cdr3_nt: TGTGCCAGCAGCGTAGGGTCCGGACAAGAGACCCAGTACTTC

j_call: TRBJ1-1
clone_size: .
v_call: TRBV19
d_call: .
cdr3_aa: CASTWASTEAFF
cdr3_nt: TGTGCCAGTACTTGGGCTAGCACTGAAGCTTTCTTT

j_call: TRBJ2-1
clone_size: .
v_call: TRBV29-1
d_call: TRBD2
cdr3_aa: CSRRCGSYNEQFF
cdr3_nt: TGCAGCCGTCGTTGCGGGAGTTACAATGAGCAGTTCTTC

j_call: TRBJ2-5
clone_size: .
v_call: TRBV29-1
d_call: TRBD1
cdr3_aa: CSVVPTPGTVWETQYF
cdr3_nt: TGCAGCGTTGTTCCTACCCCCGGGACAGTGTGGGAGACCCAGTACTTC

j_call: TRBJ2-7
clone_size: .
v_call: TRBV18
d_call: .
cdr3_aa: CASSPLPGASEQYF
cdr3_nt: TGTGCCAGCTCACCGCTACCGGGAGCTAGCGAGCAGTACTTC

j_call: TRBJ2-3
clone_size: .
v_call: TRBV5-5
d_call: .
cdr3_aa: CASSPSLGGTDTQYF
cdr3_nt: TGTGCCAGCAGCCCATCTCTAGGGGGCACAGATACGCAGTATTTT

j_call: TRBJ2-5
clone_size: .
v_call: TRBV11-2
d_call: .
cdr3_aa: CASSPTGLQETQYF
cdr3_nt: TGTGCCAGCAGCCCTACAGGGCTCCAAGAGACCCAGTACTTC

j_call: TRBJ2-1
clone_size: .
v_call: TRBV28
d_call: .
cdr3_aa: CASRSNEQFF
cdr3_nt: TGTGCCAGCAGATCTAATGAGCAGTTCTTC

j_call: TRBJ2-7
clone_size: .
v_call: TRBV10-2
d_call: .
cdr3_aa: CASSESANYEQYF
cdr3_nt: TGCGCCAGCAGTGAGTCTGCAAACTACGAGCAGTACTTC

j_call: TRBJ2-2
clone_size: .
v_call: TRBV13
d_call: TRBD1
cdr3_aa: CASSLYRDRGVTGELFF
cdr3_nt: TGTGCCAGCAGCTTGTACCGGGACAGGGGTGTGACCGGGGAGCTGTTTTTT

j_call: TRBJ1-2
clone_size: .
v_call: TRBV30
d_call: .
cdr3_aa: CACPQGKGYTF
cdr3_nt: TGTGCCTGCCCTCAGGGTAAAGGCTACACCTTC

j_call: TRBJ2-3
clone_size: .
v_call: TRBV7-2
d_call: .
cdr3_aa: CASSVSRDTQYF
cdr3_nt: TGTGCCAGCAGCGTGTCGCGCGATACGCAGTATTTT

j_call: TRBJ2-7
clone_size: .
v_call: TRBV5-4
d_call: .
cdr3_aa: CASSMRGRSSYEQYF
cdr3_nt: TGTGCCAGCAGCATGCGCGGGCGGAGCTCCTACGAGCAGTACTTC